This T cell receptor beta chain was obtained from a study of blood T cell repertoires in COVID-19. Study-wide context: Collection of acute and convalescent COVID-19 samples took place in the United States, Italy and Spain. PBMCs, B-cell-depleted T cells, or T cells were the source of the cDNA or gDNA that made up the material.

Study processing details: Amplification from reference gene primers served as the basis for estimated nucleated cell counts. The protocol was immunoSEQ multiplex PCR, while the TCRdb copy is restricted to in-frame clones and leaves out a portion. That table gives V, J and clone size, and the DNA gave D and trimming. The data hold 150,000 to 200,000 clones, with roughly 80% observed a single time. Germline V gives CDR1 LNHDA, CDR2 SQIVND (reference sequence). With V trimmed by 10 bases and J by 1 base, 6 bases remained unmatched. CDR3 length: 13 amino acids. The chain uses TRBV19 and TRBJ1-1, with TRBD1 identical over 7 bases. Sequences were obtained from peripheral blood. The sequence was obtained from a man between 60 and 70 years old with acute or convalescent COVID-19. CDR3 sequence: CAIRTGQNTEAFF. CDR3 DNA: TGTGCCATCCGGACAGGACAGAACACTGAAGCTTTCTTT. Full variable domain (outside the CDR3, taken from reference TRBV19 and TRBJ1-1): DGGITQSPKYLFRKEGQNVTLSCEQNLNHDAMYWYRQDPGQGLRLIYYSQIVNDFQKGDIAEGYSVSREKKESFPLTVTSAQKNPTAFYLCAIRTGQNTEAFFGQGTRLTVV.